Following are 10 T cell receptor beta chains from one sample sequenced in a study of cytomegalovirus exposure and HLA in healthy donors. Primers: 60 Vbeta forward and 13 Jbeta reverse. Produced via immunoSEQ multiplex PCR; TCRdb's table is partial and in-frame only. The top ten clones hold approximately 1.5% of a sample with over 120,000 clones, approximately 82% of them seen once. The sequencing input was PBMCs. These receptors all come from a man aged 30 to 39 in good health and CMV-seropositive.

The chain couples TRBV11-3 to TRBJ1-4; D is ambiguous. V was pared by 4 bases and J by 0 bases, with 12 bases between. Germline CDR1 SGHNT, CDR2 YENEEA. CDR3 length: 16 residues. The CDR3 reads CASSSPTVATNEKLFF. For the CDR3, the DNA is TGTGCCAGCAGCTCCCCTACAGTTGCAACTAATGAAAAACTGTTTTTT.

This clone showed up just once. The chain uses TRBV27 and TRBJ2-1, with 10 bases identical to TRBD2. CDR1 MNHEY and CDR2 SMNVEV come from the germline V gene (reference sequence). Trimming at V came to 7 bases and at J to 4 bases, leaving 7 bases not matched to a gene. The CDR3 is 15 amino acids. The CDR3 DNA reads as TGTGCCAGCACTCCAGGAGCGGGGGGGTACAATGAGCAGTTCTTC. It is translated as CASTPGAGGYNEQFF.

J is TRBJ2-1 and V is TRBV7-8; 7 bases are shared with TRBD1. This CDR3 is built from 16 residues. Per germline, CDR1 SGHVS and CDR2 FQNEAQ. J was trimmed by 3 bases and V by 5 bases; bases with no gene match: 10. The CDR3 region has the DNA TGTGCCAGCAGCCTACACCGACAGGGTGGCTACAATGAGCAGTTCTTC. The encoded protein is CASSLHRQGGYNEQFF.

CDR3 region: CASSHATSGGANNEQFF. CDR3 bases: TGTGCCAGCTCACACGCGACTAGCGGGGGGGCGAATAATGAGCAGTTCTTC. The V and J genes are TRBV18 and TRBJ2-1; TRBD2 matches 14 bases. V trimming: 4 bases; J trimming: 7 bases; junction bases outside the gene matches: 9. In germline, CDR1 is KGHSH, CDR2 LQKENI. The CDR3 has 17 residues.

The genes are TRBV10-2 and TRBJ1-6; D uncertain. The CDR3 contains 12 residues. Trimming stripped 5 bases from V and 7 bases from J, with 6 bases between. Germline CDR1 WSHSY, CDR2 SAAADI. CDR3 nucleotide sequence: TGCGCCAGCAGTTCCAGAAATTCACCCCTCCACTTT. Its translation is CASSSRNSPLHF.

This sequence joins TRBV2 and TRBJ2-1, with 7 bases identical to TRBD1. V shed 6 bases and J 0 bases; nucleotides not matched to a gene: 5. Germline CDR1 and CDR2: SNHLY and FYNNEI. The CDR3 runs to 15 residues. CDR3 in DNA: TGTGCCAGCAGGAAGGACAGGAACTCCTACAATGAGCAGTTCTTC. Its translation: CASRKDRNSYNEQFF. Together with reference TRBV2 and TRBJ2-1, the CDR3 gives the full variable domain: EPEVTQTPSHQVTQMGQEVILRCVPISNHLYFYWYRQILGQKVEFLVSFYNNEISEKSEIFDDQFSVERPDGSNFTLKIRSTKLEDSAMYFCASRKDRNSYNEQFFGPGTRLTVL.

This clone has a single count. The chain carries TRBV7-9 and TRBJ2-1; TRBD2 matches at 8 bases. The V segment lost 5 bases and the J segment 7 bases; nucleotides outside the gene matches: 7. The CDR3 runs to 14 residues. Germline loops: CDR1 SEHNR, CDR2 FQNEAQ (reference sequence). This CDR3 reads CASSRPGLVNEQFF. The CDR3 DNA follows: TGTGCCAGCAGCCGACCGGGACTAGTGAATGAGCAGTTCTTC.

The rearrangement links TRBV5-4 to TRBJ2-1, with D maybe TRBD1 (5 bases). CDR1 and CDR2 from the germline V gene are SGHNT and YYREEE (reference sequence). V gave up 5 bases and J gave up 7 bases, with 16 bases separating them. The CDR3 runs to 14 residues. CDR3 in amino acids: CASSAVDSWNEQFF. In nucleotides, the CDR3 is TGTGCCAGCAGTGCCGTTGACAGTTGGAATGAGCAGTTCTTC.

The chain carries TRBV7-2 and TRBJ2-7, with 8 positions matching TRBD1. V shed 2 bases and J 5 bases; nucleotides not matched to a gene: 11. Germline V gene sequence: CDR1 SGHTA, CDR2 FQGNSA. This CDR3 spans 16 amino acids. The CDR3 nucleotides read TGTGCCAGCAGCTTACGTCCCCCGGACAGGGACCACGAGCAGTACTTC. Protein sequence: CASSLRPPDRDHEQYF.

On this clone: Germline and junction disagree at one end, which may indicate a read error. The chain recombines TRBV7-9 with TRBJ2-7; 7 bases are shared with TRBD1. Germline V gene lookup returns CDR1 SEHNR and CDR2 FQNEAQ (reference sequence). CDR3 length: 14 residues. In nucleotides, the CDR3 is TGTTCCAGCAGCCGTTCGGACAGGACGGGCGAGCAGTACTTC. Amino acid sequence: CSSSRSDRTGEQYF.